The T cell receptor (beta chain) described here comes from a study of T cells in women clearing cervical HPV infection. On this clone: Its specificity is not known. Coverage ceases 3 residues before the CDR3 finishes, and the germline J gene fills in the end.

Notes on the study in general: Combining TCR richness with V gene abundances gave roughly 0.88 AUC.

This CDR3 is 14 amino acids long. Trimming took off 6 bases at V and 2 bases at J, with 13 bases between the two ends. Germline loops: CDR1 SGHTA, CDR2 FQGNSA. Repertoires were generated with immunoSEQ multiplex PCR, while TCRdb's copy carries only in-frame clones and drops some. This table lists 30,000 to 35,000 clones. The V and J genes are TRBV7-2 and TRBJ1-2, with D perhaps matching TRBD1 (5 bases). The sequencing sample was made of blood buffy coat. The sequence was collected from a woman between 18 and 69 years old with a cervical HPV16 infection that either progressed to CIN3+ or cleared (not recorded which). The sequenced part of the CDR3 DNA is TGTGCCAGCAGTCCTTCTACAGGAAACTATGGC. It yields the protein CASSPSTGNYG. The complete CDR3 sequence is CASSPSTGNYGYTF.